The entry below describes one TCR beta chain. This clonotype appeared a few times. The antigen it binds to is not known. No base quality information exists; no much larger clone differs at one position. The sample's treatment or condition label, decoded: allogeneic hematopoietic cell transplantation with graft depleted of TCRalphabeta T cells and CD19 B cells. TCRalphabeta/CD19-depleted allogeneic hematopoietic cell grafts were given to the transplant recipients, all of whom were children. This entry comes from a study of T-cell reconstitution after alpha-beta-depleted transplantation in children (dated by TCRdb to the mid-2010s). Context from the whole study: Using TCR repertoire profiling, the study followed T-cell immune reconstitution in a quantitative way in children after TCRalphabeta/CD19-depleted allogeneic hematopoietic cell transplantation. Here is what the overall study found, with its caveats: Apparently early alphabetaT-cell count recovery about two months after transplant reportedly relied on only several hundred rapidly expanded clones derived from non-depleted graft cells. Over subsequent months, a decline in hyperexpanded clone frequencies was noted, and after one year, T-cell counts and TCRbeta diversity were mostly ascribed to newly produced T cells. In some patients, the high TCRbeta diversity seen at day 60 was put down to recipient T cells and intrathymic progenitors that had survived conditioning.

Library generation was performed with PCR. The data were produced on an Illumina HiSeq 2500. To normalize quantification of the TCRbeta repertoire, the TCR libraries were built with molecular barcoding that relied on unique molecular identifiers. Using fastp at Q25 and MiXCR, TCRdb reprocessed the public reads and kept productive beta chains. CDR3 protein sequences are deduplicated, and each keeps its most common genes and DNA. Recorded for this sample are approximately 800,000 distinct CDR3 sequences; under 20% of them occurred a single time. The ten most abundant clones make up roughly 4.8% of the sample. The CDR3, cysteine through phenylalanine, is 17 amino acids long. CDR3 DNA only is kept here, 51 bases in frame from base 1.

This clonotype originated in a male patient between 10 and 17 years old who had a stem cell transplant for acute lymphoblastic leukemia, so the T cells may come from the graft donor. The sequenced sample was PBMCs, mostly from graft donor cells, obtained 360 days after TCRalphabeta/CD19-depleted stem cell transplant. The receptor chain draws on TRBV21-1 and TRBJ2-3; the table's D call TRBD2 went unverified against the DNA. TRBV21-1 is a pseudogene. For the CDR3, the sequence is CASTLRETSGITDTQYF. The DNA sequence is TGTGCCAGCACCCTAAGGGAAACTAGCGGGATCACAGATACGCAGTATTTT.